Shown below are 32 T cell receptor beta chains from a single sample sequenced in a study of identical twins. MiXCR, run by TCRdb on the 5' RACE reads, gives a single entry per CDR3 protein. Found here are about 920,000 distinct CDR3 sequences, roughly an eighth of them singletons; the top ten hold 1.5% to 2%. This same sample was also taken into another study, of yellow fever vaccine responses in identical twins.

Sequenced: PBMCs. The origin of the receptors is a woman under 30 in good health.

This chain uses TRBV10-3 with TRBJ1-2; the match to TRBD1 covers 12 bases. CDR1 is ENHRY and CDR2 is SYGVKD in the germline V gene. The CDR3 has 17 amino acids. Trimming cost V 6 bases and J 2 bases; bases outside gene matches: 10. The DNA for the CDR3 is TGTGCCATCAGGGCTACCGGGACAGGGGGCCCAAACTATGGCTACACCTTC. Protein product: CAIRATGTGGPNYGYTF.

This clonotype was picked up a small number of times. The chain joins TRBV11-2 to TRBJ2-3; 9 nucleotides match TRBD2. The CDR3 consists of 15 residues. CDR1 and CDR2 (germline): SGHAT, FQNNGV. The junction had 4 bases not matched to a gene; V was cut back by 4 bases and J by 2 bases. The CDR3 here is CASSSSGGYTDTQYF. The DNA of the CDR3 is TGTGCCAGCAGCTCAAGCGGGGGGTACACAGATACGCAGTATTTT. The full variable domain, with the rest looked up from reference TRBV11-2 and TRBJ2-3, is EAGVAQSPRYKIIEKRQSVAFWCNPISGHATLYWYQQILGQGPKLLIQFQNNGVVDDSQLPKDRFSAERLKGVDSTLKIQPAKLEDSAVYLCASSSSGGYTDTQYFGPGTRLTVL.

The chain joins TRBV6-1 to TRBJ1-2; tentatively, D is TRBD1 (5 bases). Per germline, CDR1 MNHNS and CDR2 SASEGT. The CDR3 has 14 amino acids. V was clipped by 6 bases and J by 5 bases, with 16 bases between them. DNA of the CDR3: TGTGCCAGCAGAGATCCCGGGACCCCGTATGGCTACACCTTC. Translating gives CASRDPGTPYGYTF.

The chain combines TRBV20-1 with TRBJ2-3; D is ambiguous. This CDR3 is built from 14 residues. V gave up 5 bases and J gave up 4 bases, with 16 bases separating them. Germline CDR1 is DFQATT and CDR2 is SNEGSKA (reference sequence). CDR3 amino acids: CSALTGRRPDTQYF. The DNA of the CDR3 is TGCAGTGCTCTGACCGGACGTAGACCAGATACGCAGTATTTT.

This clonotype was counted only a few times. The chain links TRBV4-1 to TRBJ1-1; D is possibly TRBD1 (6 bases). Germline CDR1 MGHRA, CDR2 YSYEKL. The V and J ends lost 2 bases and 10 bases respectively, with 14 bases between them. This CDR3 has 13 residues. The CDR3 region is CASSQLGGTGAFF. The DNA of the CDR3 is TGCGCCAGCAGCCAATTAGGGGGGACGGGAGCTTTCTTT.

This chain links TRBV21-1 with TRBJ1-4. TRBV21-1 is classified as a pseudogene. The CDR3 has 18 residues. In nucleotides, the CDR3 is TGTGCCAGCAGCAAGATAAGGGATTTTTGGCAGACGAATGAAAAACTGTTTTTT. This gives the protein CASSKIRDFWQTNEKLFF.

V and J are TRBV2 and TRBJ2-7; unclear D gene. The V and J ends lost 4 bases and 2 bases respectively, with 3 bases between them. Germline assignment: CDR1 SNHLY and CDR2 FYNNEI. The CDR3 spans 11 residues. The CDR3 reads CASSGAYEQYV. In DNA, the CDR3 is TGTGCCAGCAGTGGGGCCTACGAGCAGTACGTC.

CDR3 protein: CASRGGSDVNIQYF. The DNA for the CDR3 is TGTGCCAGCAGGGGGGGTAGCGATGTAAACATTCAGTACTTC. The chain joins TRBV12-3 or TRBV12-4 to TRBJ2-4, with TRBD2 as a possible D gene (6 bases). This CDR3 comprises 14 residues. V lost 6 bases and J 6 bases, leaving 15 bases between the germline ends.

The chain employs TRBV18 and TRBJ2-1; 12 bases are a match to TRBD2. The CDR3 has 17 residues. Germline CDR1 is KGHSH and CDR2 is LQKENI. Unmatched junction bases numbered 10, after V lost 3 bases and J lost 7 bases. The CDR3 reads CASSPSRLAGVRNEQFF. DNA for the CDR3: TGTGCCAGCTCACCCTCTCGACTAGCGGGAGTTAGGAATGAGCAGTTCTTC.

About this clonotype: An end of the junction differs from the germline gene, which may be a read error. J is TRBJ2-3 and V is TRBV2; D gene uncertain. Germline CDR1 reads SNHLY; CDR2 reads FYNNEI. CDR3 length equals 13 residues. CDR3 loop: CASSERYLDTQFF. As DNA, the CDR3 is TGTGCCAGCAGTGAACGATATTTGGATACGCAGTTTTTT.

This clonotype was recorded a few times. V and J are TRBV6-1 and TRBJ2-1; 12 bases fit TRBD1. Losses at the gene ends were 4 bases for V and 12 bases for J; bases not matched to a gene: 13. Germline lookup yields CDR1 MNHNS and CDR2 SASEGT. There are 16 residues in the CDR3. As DNA, the CDR3 is TGTGCCAGCAGTGTCTTGTCGGGACAGGGGGCTGGGCGGCAGTTCTTC. Protein product: CASSVLSGQGAGRQFF.

This clonotype was counted only a few times. The rearrangement uses TRBV12-3 or TRBV12-4 and TRBJ1-4; D might be TRBD1 (6 bases). The V end lost 5 bases, the J end lost 4 bases, and 14 bases lay between the germline ends. The CDR3 covers 15 residues. The CDR3 region has the DNA TGTGCCAGCAGTCCCGGGGACACCGGTAATGAAAAACTGTTTTTT. Protein sequence: CASSPGDTGNEKLFF.

The chain links TRBV10-3 to TRBJ2-1; 13 bases line up with TRBD2. V trimming: 6 bases; J trimming: 6 bases; junction bases outside the gene matches: 5. The CDR3 has 15 amino acids. The germline V gene encodes CDR1 ENHRY and CDR2 SYGVKD. CDR3: CAISPGLAGSNEQFF. In DNA, the CDR3 is TGTGCCATCAGCCCGGGACTAGCGGGAAGCAATGAGCAGTTCTTC.

This clonotype was observed a few times. This chain links TRBV28 with TRBJ2-7; a possible D gene is TRBD1 (6 bases). Germline CDR1 reads MDHEN; CDR2 reads SYDVKM. This CDR3 is 12 amino acids long. With 7 bases removed from V and 2 bases from J, the gap between germline ends came to 9 bases. CDR3 amino acids: CASMDSAYEQYV. The CDR3 DNA reads as TGTGCCAGCATGGACAGCGCCTACGAGCAGTACGTC.

The V call is TRBV10-3, the J call TRBJ1-2; unclear D gene. V lost 4 bases and J 14 bases, leaving 14 bases between the germline ends. Germline assignment: CDR1 ENHRY and CDR2 SYGVKD. The CDR3 is 11 residues long. The CDR3 nucleotides are TGTGCCATCAGTGGCGACCGAGCTGAGACCTTC. This translates into CAISGDRAETF.

This clonotype was observed a handful of times. The chain couples TRBV5-1 to TRBJ2-2; D possibly matches TRBD1 or TRBD2 (5 bases each). CDR3 length: 15 residues. Germline loops: CDR1 SGHRS, CDR2 YFSETQ. V gave up 3 bases and J gave up 9 bases, with 18 bases separating them. The CDR3: CASSSSRDLARELFF. The CDR3 DNA reads TGCGCCAGCAGCTCCTCACGGGACCTAGCACGGGAGCTGTTTTTT. The variable domain in full, with the rest retrieved from reference TRBV5-1 and TRBJ2-2, is KAGVTQTPRYLIKTRGQQVTLSCSPISGHRSVSWYQQTPGQGLQFLFEYFSETQRNKGNFPGRFSGRQFSNSRSEMNVSTLELGDSALYLCASSSSRDLARELFFGEGSRLTVL.

V is TRBV7-7 and J is TRBJ2-5, with D possibly TRBD2 on 5 matching bases. Germline assignment: CDR1 SSHAT and CDR2 FNYEAQ (reference sequence). V was shortened by 4 bases and J by 4 bases, with 16 bases between the two germline ends. The CDR3 totals 15 residues. The CDR3 DNA is TGTGCCAGCAGCTCGGGGAGTCCCCCAGGAGAGACCCAGTACTTC. Translation gives CASSSGSPPGETQYF.

This clonotype was found a few times. The genes are TRBV6-1 and TRBJ2-1, with 9 bases matching TRBD2. CDR3 length: 15 amino acids. Trimming at V came to 8 bases and at J to 0 bases, leaving 5 bases not matched to a gene. Germline CDR1 reads MNHNS; CDR2 reads SASEGT. The CDR3 is CASGRAGGSYNEQFF. The CDR3 coding sequence is TGTGCCAGCGGCCGAGCGGGAGGCTCCTACAATGAGCAGTTCTTC.

In this sample, this clonotype turned up a few times. The CDR3 nucleotides read TGTGCCAGCAGCGACGGGACGGGAGAGACCCAGTACTTC. The encoded protein is CASSDGTGETQYF. This sequence joins TRBV12-3 or TRBV12-4 and TRBJ2-5; D may match TRBD1 or TRBD2 (5 bases each). This CDR3 spans 13 amino acids. V was pared by 6 bases and J by 4 bases, with 12 bases between.

The chain has TRBV9 and TRBJ2-1; the D gene could be TRBD1 or TRBD2 (5 bases each). V shed 0 bases and J shed 7 bases, with 11 bases lying between them. This CDR3 comprises 14 residues. Germline V gives CDR1 SGDLS, CDR2 YYNGEE. The CDR3, as DNA: TGTGCCAGCAGCGTAGAGGAAGGGACGAATGAGCAGTTCTTC. Its translation is CASSVEEGTNEQFF.

This clonotype was seen a few times. This sequence joins TRBV11-2 and TRBJ2-2; 9 bases align to TRBD1. J was trimmed by 5 bases and V by 5 bases; bases with no gene match: 6. Germline assignment: CDR1 SGHAT and CDR2 FQNNGV. The CDR3 covers 15 residues. The CDR3 sequence is CASSEQGARTGELFF. CDR3 DNA sequence: TGTGCCAGCAGCGAACAGGGGGCGCGTACCGGGGAGCTGTTTTTT.

This clonotype was observed a few times. The CDR3 bases are TGCGCCAGCAGCTTGGTTGGACTAGCGGGAGGCACAGATACGCAGTATTTT. Translated: CASSLVGLAGGTDTQYF. The chain carries TRBV5-1 and TRBJ2-3, with 13 bases aligning to TRBD2. The germline CDR1 and CDR2 sequences are SGHRS and YFSETQ. V dropped 0 bases and J dropped 1; count of bases not matched to a gene: 2. CDR3 length: 17 amino acids.

In its sample, this clonotype was seen a few times. The J gene is TRBJ2-7, the V gene TRBV3-1; 8 bases fit TRBD1. V lost 4 bases to trimming and J lost 4 bases; unmatched junction nucleotides: 12. The CDR3 runs to 16 residues. CDR1 is LGHDT and CDR2 is YNNKEL in the germline V gene (reference sequence). CDR3 bases: TGTGCCAGCAGCCCGAAGGTGAGCAGGGGGCGGTACGAGCAGTACTTC. Translating gives CASSPKVSRGRYEQYF.

This clonotype has only a few counts. CDR3 bases: TGCAGTGCTGTGGGGACAGGGTTCTACAATGAGCAGTTCTTC. It is translated as CSAVGTGFYNEQFF. This chain uses TRBV20-1 with TRBJ2-1; 9 positions match TRBD1. CDR1 is DFQATT and CDR2 is SNEGSKA in the germline V gene (reference sequence). J gave up 3 bases and V 5 bases, and 5 bases lay outside the gene matches. CDR3 length: 14 amino acids.

The V call is TRBV12-3 or TRBV12-4, the J call TRBJ1-1; 7 bases are shared with TRBD1. CDR3 size: 15 residues. Trimming removed 2 bases from V and 1 base from J; junction bases left unmatched: 4. The CDR3 coding sequence is TGTGCCAGCAGTTTATGGGCAGGGGGGAACACTGAAGCTTTCTTT. Amino acid sequence: CASSLWAGGNTEAFF.

This clonotype was seen a few times. The V gene is TRBV7-3, the J gene TRBJ1-1, with D possibly TRBD1 on 5 matching bases. V was trimmed by 5 bases and J by 3 bases, leaving 10 bases between them. CDR1 SGHTA and CDR2 FQGTGA come from the germline V gene. This CDR3 is built from 13 residues. This chain's CDR3 is CASSAGQYTEAFF. DNA for the CDR3: TGTGCCAGCAGCGCGGGGCAGTACACTGAAGCTTTCTTT.

The J gene is TRBJ2-7, the V gene TRBV20-1; TRBD2 matches at 8 bases. The junction had 3 bases not matched to a gene; V was cut back by 0 bases and J by 2 bases. This CDR3 region has 14 residues. Germline lookup yields CDR1 DFQATT and CDR2 SNEGSKA (reference sequence). CDR3 sequence: CSARDDSGAYEQYF. DNA for the CDR3: TGCAGTGCTAGAGATGATAGCGGGGCCTACGAGCAGTACTTC.

This clonotype was counted a few times. The gene calls are TRBV5-1 and TRBJ2-2; 8 nucleotides agree with TRBD1. With V trimmed by 3 bases and J by 6 bases, 4 bases remained unmatched. The germline V gene has CDR1 SGHRS and CDR2 YFSETQ. This CDR3 spans 14 amino acids. For the CDR3, the DNA is TGCGCCAGCAGCTCGACAGGGGTGGCCGGGGAGCTGTTTTTT. Protein product: CASSSTGVAGELFF.

The chain uses TRBV7-8 and TRBJ2-7; D call uncertain. The V and J ends lost 5 bases and 2 bases respectively, with 19 bases between them. Per the germline V gene, CDR1 is SGHVS and CDR2 is FQNEAQ. The CDR3 runs 16 residues. The CDR3 region is CASSPPRTNLPYEQYV. CDR3 coding DNA: TGTGCCAGCAGCCCGCCGAGGACCAACTTACCCTACGAGCAGTACGTC.

This clonotype came up many times. J is TRBJ1-1 and V is TRBV19; 7 nucleotides align to TRBD1. Germline trimming cut 7 bases from V and 0 bases from J; bases unmatched to any gene: 2. The V gene's germline CDR1 is LNHDA and CDR2 SQIVND (reference sequence). This CDR3 is 13 amino acids long. The CDR3 reads CASKGQMNTEAFF. CDR3 nucleotides: TGTGCCAGTAAGGGACAGATGAACACTGAAGCTTTCTTT. Combining the CDR3 with reference TRBV19 and TRBJ1-1 gives the whole variable domain DGGITQSPKYLFRKEGQNVTLSCEQNLNHDAMYWYRQDPGQGLRLIYYSQIVNDFQKGDIAEGYSVSREKKESFPLTVTSAQKNPTAFYLCASKGQMNTEAFFGQGTRLTVV.

The CDR3 region has the DNA TGTGCCAGCAGCGTTGTCTACGTGACAGGGTTTAGCCAAGAGACCCAGTACTTC. Translating it yields CASSVVYVTGFSQETQYF. V gene TRBV9 combines with J gene TRBJ2-5; TRBD1 aligns across 7 bases. The germline V gene encodes CDR1 SGDLS and CDR2 YYNGEE. With V trimmed by 2 bases and J by 1 base, 14 bases remained unmatched. This CDR3 is built from 18 residues.

The CDR3 spells CASSPQGDGYTF. As DNA, the CDR3 is TGTGCCAGCAGTCCTCAGGGGGATGGCTACACCTTC. This rearrangement joins TRBV7-2 to TRBJ1-2; the match to TRBD1 covers 7 bases. With V trimmed by 6 bases and J by 6 bases, 4 bases remained unmatched. This CDR3 is 12 amino acids long. Germline values: CDR1 SGHTA, CDR2 FQGNSA.